This T cell receptor (beta chain) was found in a study of cytomegalovirus exposure and HLA in healthy donors. The PCR ran on 60 Vbeta and 13 Jbeta primers. The assay was immunoSEQ multiplex PCR, and TCRdb's table has in-frame clones only and misses some. The sample data list more than 95,000 clones. The V end lost 4 bases, the J end lost 3 bases, and 19 bases lay between the germline ends. CDR1 and CDR2 from the germline V gene are SGHAT and FQNNGV. CDR3 length equals 17 residues. As for this clone: Its antigen is unknown.

Study observations and caveats: CMV serostatus was the sole immune exposure data available.

The chain is built from TRBV11-2 and TRBJ1-3, with D possibly being TRBD1 (5 bases). The origin of this receptor is a man in his late teens or twenties in good health and CMV-seronegative. What was sequenced was PBMCs. The CDR3 protein is CASSSHRIIRGGNTIYF. In DNA, the CDR3 is TGTGCCAGCAGCTCCCACAGGATAATTCGCGGTGGAAACACCATATATTTT.